The 24 T cell receptor beta chains below all came from one sample that was sequenced in a study of tumor-infiltrating lymphocytes in primary liver carcinoma. The researchers obtained blood RNA from unsorted whole blood and also extracted germline DNA. The researchers produced TCR beta cDNA from roughly 500 ng total RNA with a constant-region primer. Slightly modified ARM-PCR with three nested multiplex PCR rounds yielded TCR beta libraries. TRBV1-TRBV30 forward primers and a C-beta reverse primer were used in the first two PCR rounds, which each ran for about 10 cycles. TCRdb used MiXCR to reprocess the multiplex PCR reads, holding one entry per CDR3 protein. Of 300,000 to 350,000 distinct CDR3 sequences listed, around three fifths are singletons. The sample was peripheral blood. Receptor source: a man aged 40-49 years with primary liver carcinoma and hepatitis B virus infection.

This sequence joins TRBV25-1 and TRBJ2-1; D is possibly TRBD2 (6 bases). The germline V gene has CDR1 MGHDK and CDR2 SYGVNS. This CDR3 is 14 amino acids long. V was clipped by 7 bases and J by 2 bases, with 12 bases between them. The CDR3 region has the DNA TGTGCCAGCATGGGACTGATGGCCTACAATGAGCAGTTCTTC. Its translation: CASMGLMAYNEQFF.

The gene calls are TRBV12-1 and TRBJ2-1; the table gives TRBD2 as D, unverified against the DNA. TRBV12-1 is a listed pseudogene. The CDR3 loop spans 18 amino acids. The CDR3 loop reads CASSFGLAGTSPYNEQFF. CDR3 sequence (DNA): TGTGCCAGCAGCTTTGGCCTAGCGGGAACCTCACCCTACAATGAGCAGTTCTTC.

With regard to this clonotype: A junction boundary mismatches the germline segment, possibly from a read error. V gene TRBV29-1 combines with J gene TRBJ2-3, with D perhaps matching TRBD1 or TRBD2 (5 bases each). The V gene's germline CDR1 is SQVTM and CDR2 ANQGSEA. This CDR3 contains 14 residues. The CDR3 here is CSVDSGRGADTLYF. The CDR3 DNA sequence: TGCAGCGTTGATTCCGGACGGGGCGCAGATACGCTGTATTTT.

This clonotype was observed a handful of times. The CDR3 ends on some other residue instead of the conserved phenylalanine or tryptophan, so this is likely a read error. The chain couples TRBV11-2 to TRBJ2-3; a weak D match, TRBD2 (5 bases). Trimming took off 6 bases at V and 4 bases at J, with 11 bases between the two ends. CDR1 and CDR2 (germline): SGHAT, FQNNGV. The CDR3 is 13 residues long. CDR3 DNA sequence: TGTGCCAGCAGTCGAGGGTGGGCAGATACGCAGTATTAT. Translation gives CASSRGWADTQYY.

Of note for this clonotype: The missing conserved phenylalanine or tryptophan at the end of this CDR3 makes a read error likely. The chain couples TRBV11-2 to TRBJ2-7; TRBD1 matches 8 bases. CDR1 is SGHAT, CDR2 FQNNGV, per germline. This CDR3 has 15 residues. CDR3 DNA: TGTGCCAACAGCGGCCACAGGGGGGATTTCTCCGAGCAGTACCTC. Translating gives CANSGHRGDFSEQYL.

There are a few counts of this clonotype. V gene TRBV7-9 combines with J gene TRBJ2-1; 9 bases align to TRBD2. Germline assignment: CDR1 SEHNR and CDR2 FQNEAQ (reference sequence). Unmatched junction bases numbered 5, after V lost 3 bases and J lost 2 bases. This CDR3 comprises 16 residues. In DNA, the CDR3 is TGTGCCAGCAGCTTTGGCGCGGGAGGGCCCTACAATGAGCAGTTCTTC. Protein: CASSFGAGGPYNEQFF.

About this clonotype itself: One end of the junction fails to match germline, which may point to a read error. This chain links TRBV6-6 with TRBJ2-4, with a tentative D call TRBD2 (7 bases). CDR1 is MNHNY, CDR2 SVGAGI, per germline (reference sequence). CDR3 length: 19 amino acids. The DNA for the CDR3 is TGTGCCAGCAGTTACACGCGGAACACAGGGACTATGACCAAAGACATTCAGTACTTC. Translation gives CASSYTRNTGTMTKDIQYF.

Note on this clonotype: One end of the junction does not line up with germline, which may come from a read error. This chain joins TRBV11-2 and TRBJ2-1; D gene unclear. This CDR3 is built from 15 residues. Per germline, CDR1 SGHAT and CDR2 FQNNGV. CDR3 sequence reads: CAGSLDLSATPIQFF. The CDR3 bases are TGTGCCGGCAGCTTAGATCTAAGCGCTACCCCCATACAGTTCTTC.

With regard to this clonotype: At one end the junction does not follow the germline gene, possibly because of a read error. This rearrangement joins TRBV11-3 to TRBJ2-1; no reliable D call. This CDR3 has 15 amino acids. CDR1 and CDR2 (germline): SGHNT, YENEEA. The CDR3 coding sequence is TGTGCCAACAGCTCGGAAGGGTATGGTGCAGATGGGCAGTTCTTC. This codes for CANSSEGYGADGQFF. Full variable domain (rest looked up from reference TRBV11-3 and TRBJ2-1): EAGVVQSPRYKIIEKKQPVAFWCNPISGHNTLYWYLQNLGQGPELLIRYENEEAVDDSQLPKDRFSAERLKGVDSTLKIQPAELGDSAVYLCANSSEGYGADGQFFGPGTRLTVL.

Remarks on this clonotype: Just one base apart from a much larger clone, this may be a read error. This chain links TRBV29-1 with TRBJ2-6; D unclear. The V and J ends lost 4 bases and 5 bases respectively, with 6 bases between them. From germline, CDR1 is SQVTM and CDR2 ANQGSEA. The CDR3 is 12 amino acids. The CDR3 sequence is CSVASRANVLTF. The CDR3 DNA reads as TGCAGCGTTGCGAGTCGGGCCAACGTCCTGACTTTC. Together with reference TRBV29-1 and TRBJ2-6, the CDR3 gives the full variable domain: SAVISQKPSRDICQRGTSLTIQCQVDSQVTMMFWYRQQPGQSLTLIATANQGSEATYESGFVIDKFPISRPNLTFSTLTVSNMSPEDSSIYLCSVASRANVLTFGAGSRLTVL.

A note on this clonotype: This could be a read error, since a much larger clone is one nucleotide away. The chain employs TRBV6-5 and TRBJ1-2; D is perhaps TRBD1 (6 bases). V lost 4 bases, J lost 6 bases, and 12 bases lay in between. Germline lookup yields CDR1 MNHEY and CDR2 SVGAGI. CDR3 size: 13 residues. The CDR3 sequence: CASSCQGWDGYTF. CDR3 in DNA: TGTGCCAGCAGTTGCCAGGGGTGGGATGGCTACACCTTC.

This clonotype showed up just once. The junction does not match germline at one end; this may be a read error. The rearrangement uses TRBV6-1 and TRBJ1-1, with D possibly TRBD1 on 5 matching bases. Germline CDR1 and CDR2: MNHNS and SASEGT. The CDR3 is 15 amino acids. CDR3 sequence reads: CASSARGAGNTEASF. CDR3 nucleotide sequence: TGTGCCAGCAGTGCTAGGGGTGCTGGGAACACTGAAGCTTCCTTT.

A remark on this clonotype: A read error is likely, as this CDR3 ends without the conserved phenylalanine or tryptophan. The chain links TRBV10-2 to TRBJ2-1; no definite D call. V lost 0 bases and J lost 8, with 8 bases in between. Germline values: CDR1 WSHSY, CDR2 SAAADI. The CDR3 sequence is 13 residues long. The CDR3 DNA sequence: TGCGCCAGCAGTGAGTCGACGAGATATGAGCAGTTCTAC. It specifies CASSESTRYEQFY.

To note about this clonotype: The germline gene is not matched at one end of the junction; a read error may be the cause. This rearrangement joins TRBV5-1 to TRBJ1-5, with D unclear. CDR1 SGHRS and CDR2 YFSETQ come from the germline V gene. The CDR3 sequence is 13 residues long. The CDR3, as DNA: TGCGCCAGCAGCACCAGGCTCAATGAGCCCCAGCATTTT. Amino acids: CASSTRLNEPQHF. Full variable domain (remainder filled in from reference TRBV5-1 and TRBJ1-5): KAGVTQTPRYLIKTRGQQVTLSCSPISGHRSVSWYQQTPGQGLQFLFEYFSETQRNKGNFPGRFSGRQFSNSRSEMNVSTLELGDSALYLCASSTRLNEPQHFGDGTRLSIL.

This clonotype was counted a single time. In DNA form, the CDR3 reads TGTGCCAGCAGCCTGGACAGGGGGTTAACCGGGGAGCTGTTTTTT. Translation: CASSLDRGLTGELFF. The V call is TRBV11-2, the J call TRBJ2-2; 10 bases match TRBD1. Per germline, CDR1 SGHAT and CDR2 FQNNGV. The CDR3 totals 15 residues. Trimming cost V 5 bases and J 5 bases; bases outside gene matches: 5. Drawing the rest from reference TRBV11-2 and TRBJ2-2, the complete variable domain is EAGVAQSPRYKIIEKRQSVAFWCNPISGHATLYWYQQILGQGPKLLIQFQNNGVVDDSQLPKDRFSAERLKGVDSTLKIQPAKLEDSAVYLCASSLDRGLTGELFFGEGSRLTVL.

On this clonotype itself: This may be a read error, as it is one base from a much larger clone. This chain connects TRBV6-5 to TRBJ2-7; D may correspond to TRBD1 or TRBD2 (5 bases each). The CDR3 contains 16 residues. The germline CDR1 and CDR2 sequences are MNHEY and SVGAGI. Trimming left V 5 bases short and J 3 bases short, with 20 bases between. CDR3 sequence reads: CASSTTSGAGYYEQYF. The CDR3 DNA reads as TGTGCCAGCAGTACAACTTCCGGGGCAGGGTACTACGAGCAGTACTTC.

V and J are TRBV12-3 or TRBV12-4 and TRBJ2-7; D is perhaps TRBD2 (6 bases). This CDR3 region has 15 residues. The ends were cut back, 0 bases at V and 3 bases at J, with 12 bases in the middle. CDR3 coding DNA: TGTGCCAGCAGTTTAGCGCCGGGACTGGGCTACGAGCAGTACTTC. This gives the protein CASSLAPGLGYEQYF.

As to this clonotype: No conserved phenylalanine or tryptophan ends this CDR3, so it is likely a read error. This chain links TRBV11-2 with TRBJ2-1; 10 bases are shared with TRBD2. This CDR3 comprises 16 residues. The germline gives CDR1 SGHAT, CDR2 FQNNGV. This chain's CDR3 is CVSSLLPSGSNNEQFS. CDR3 DNA sequence: TGTGTTAGCAGCTTACTTCCTAGCGGGAGTAACAATGAGCAGTTCTCC.

A word on this clonotype: The junction departs from germline at one end; a sequencing error may be responsible. The CDR3 loop is CARSSGVENTEAFF. The DNA for the CDR3 is TGTGCCAGAAGCTCAGGGGTCGAGAACACTGAAGCTTTCTTT. The J gene is TRBJ1-1, the V gene TRBV11-2; maybe TRBD1 (6 bases). This CDR3 has 14 amino acids. Germline assignment: CDR1 SGHAT and CDR2 FQNNGV.

Only a few counts were recorded for this clonotype. The chain uses TRBV5-1 and TRBJ2-1, with TRBD2 matching over 7 bases. The CDR3 loop spans 14 amino acids. The J segment lost 0 bases and the V segment lost 7 bases, leaving 4 bases of the junction unmatched. Germline loops: CDR1 SGHRS, CDR2 YFSETQ. In nucleotides, the CDR3 is TGCGCCAGCCGGAGGACTAGCTCCTACAATGAGCAGTTCTTC. The encoded protein is CASRRTSSYNEQFF. The entire variable domain, with the rest obtained from reference TRBV5-1 and TRBJ2-1, is as follows: KAGVTQTPRYLIKTRGQQVTLSCSPISGHRSVSWYQQTPGQGLQFLFEYFSETQRNKGNFPGRFSGRQFSNSRSEMNVSTLELGDSALYLCASRRTSSYNEQFFGPGTRLTVL.

This clonotype is a singleton in its sample. Compared with germline, one end of the junction differs, possibly owing to a read error. The chain combines TRBV4-3 with TRBJ1-3; perhaps TRBD1 as D (6 bases). Germline loops: CDR1 LGHNA, CDR2 YSLEER. The CDR3 is 17 amino acids. CDR3 sequence (DNA): TGCGCCATCAGCCACTTAAGGACAGCGAGTGACGGAAACACCATATACTTT. It codes for CAISHLRTASDGNTIYF.

About this clonotype: The CDR3 ends on some other residue instead of the conserved phenylalanine or tryptophan, so this is likely a read error. It is unclear where the CDR3 begins or ends on the DNA, so no DNA is shown, and the CDR3 is as TCRdb lists it. This sequence joins TRBV11-2 and TRBJ2-7. Germline loops: CDR1 SGHAT, CDR2 FQNNGV. The CDR3 length is 13 residues, termini included. This chain's CDR3 is CASSFTDTYEQYL.

J is TRBJ1-4 and V is TRBV11-2; D is undetermined. With 5 bases removed from V and 8 bases from J, the gap between germline ends came to 9 bases. Germline V gene sequence: CDR1 SGHAT, CDR2 FQNNGV. The CDR3 covers 12 residues. The CDR3: CASSPIREKLFF. In DNA, the CDR3 is TGTGCCAGCAGCCCGATACGAGAAAAACTGTTTTTT.

The rearrangement links TRBV7-9 to TRBJ2-7, with D hard to call. Germline CDR1 and CDR2: SEHNR and FQNEAQ (reference sequence). The CDR3 has 12 residues. V dropped 5 bases and J dropped 2 bases, with 7 bases sitting between them. The CDR3: CASSNDTYEQYF. The CDR3, as DNA: TGTGCCAGCAGCAACGACACCTACGAGCAGTACTTC.